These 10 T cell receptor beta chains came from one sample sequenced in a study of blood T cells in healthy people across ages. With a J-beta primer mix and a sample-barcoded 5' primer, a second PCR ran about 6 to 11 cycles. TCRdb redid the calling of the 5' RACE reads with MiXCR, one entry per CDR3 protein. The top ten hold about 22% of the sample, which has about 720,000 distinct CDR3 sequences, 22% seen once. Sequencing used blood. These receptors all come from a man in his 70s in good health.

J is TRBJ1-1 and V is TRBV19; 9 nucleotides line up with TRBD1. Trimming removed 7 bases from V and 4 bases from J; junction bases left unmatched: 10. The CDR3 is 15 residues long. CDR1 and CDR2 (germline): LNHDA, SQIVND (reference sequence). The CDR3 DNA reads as TGTGCCAGTATCGACGGGACAGGGAGGAGCACTGAAGCTTTCTTT. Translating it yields CASIDGTGRSTEAFF.

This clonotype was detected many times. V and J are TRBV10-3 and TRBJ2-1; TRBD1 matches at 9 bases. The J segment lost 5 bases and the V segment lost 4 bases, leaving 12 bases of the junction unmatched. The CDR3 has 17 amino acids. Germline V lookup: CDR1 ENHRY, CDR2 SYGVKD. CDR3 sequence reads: CAISAVLTGTGNNEQFF. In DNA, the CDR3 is TGTGCCATCAGTGCCGTATTAACCGGGACAGGGAACAATGAGCAGTTCTTC.

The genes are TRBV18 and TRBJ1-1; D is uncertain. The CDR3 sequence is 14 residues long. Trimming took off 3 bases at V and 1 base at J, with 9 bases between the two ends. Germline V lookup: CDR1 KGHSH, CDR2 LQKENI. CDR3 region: CASSPDIGNTEAFF. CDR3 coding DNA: TGTGCCAGCTCACCTGACATTGGGAACACTGAAGCTTTCTTT.

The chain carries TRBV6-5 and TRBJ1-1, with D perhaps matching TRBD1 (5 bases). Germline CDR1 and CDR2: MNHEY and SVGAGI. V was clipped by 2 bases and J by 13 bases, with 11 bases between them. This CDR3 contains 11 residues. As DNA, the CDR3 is TGTGCCAGCAGTTACGGGGGTAGCGGTTTCTTT. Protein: CASSYGGSGFF.

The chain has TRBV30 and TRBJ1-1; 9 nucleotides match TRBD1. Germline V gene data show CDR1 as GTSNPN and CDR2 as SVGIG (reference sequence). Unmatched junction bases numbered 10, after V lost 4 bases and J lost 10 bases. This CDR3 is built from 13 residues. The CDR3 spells CAWNKGTGFGAFF. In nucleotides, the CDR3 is TGTGCCTGGAACAAGGGGACAGGGTTTGGAGCTTTCTTT.

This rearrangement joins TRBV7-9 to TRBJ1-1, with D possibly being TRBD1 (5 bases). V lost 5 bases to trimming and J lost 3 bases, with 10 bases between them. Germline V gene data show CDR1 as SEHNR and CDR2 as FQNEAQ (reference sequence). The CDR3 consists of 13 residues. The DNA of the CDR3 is TGTGCCAGCAGCGCGGACACATACACTGAAGCTTTCTTT. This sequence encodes CASSADTYTEAFF.

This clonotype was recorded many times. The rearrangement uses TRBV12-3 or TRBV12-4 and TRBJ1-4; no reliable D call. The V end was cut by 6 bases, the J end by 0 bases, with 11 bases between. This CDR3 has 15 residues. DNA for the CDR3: TGTGCCAGCAGCCCAGTAGGCGCAACTAATGAAAAACTGTTTTTT. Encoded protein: CASSPVGATNEKLFF.

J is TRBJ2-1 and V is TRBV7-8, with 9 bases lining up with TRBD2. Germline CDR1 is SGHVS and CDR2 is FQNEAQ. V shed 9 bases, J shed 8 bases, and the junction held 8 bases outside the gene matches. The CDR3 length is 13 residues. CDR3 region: CASQIAGVHEQFF. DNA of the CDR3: TGTGCCAGTCAGATAGCGGGAGTCCATGAGCAGTTCTTC.

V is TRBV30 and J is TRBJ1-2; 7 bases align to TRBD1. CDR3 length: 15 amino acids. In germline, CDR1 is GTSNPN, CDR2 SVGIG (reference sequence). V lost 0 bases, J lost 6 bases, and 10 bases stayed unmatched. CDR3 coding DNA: TGTGCCTGGAGTGTAATTAGAGGGGGCGGCGATGGCTACACCTTC. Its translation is CAWSVIRGGGDGYTF.

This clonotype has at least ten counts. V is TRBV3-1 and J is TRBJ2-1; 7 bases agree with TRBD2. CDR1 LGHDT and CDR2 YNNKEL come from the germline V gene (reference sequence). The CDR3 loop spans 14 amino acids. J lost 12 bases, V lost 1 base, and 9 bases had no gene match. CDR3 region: CASSQGTRASGQFF. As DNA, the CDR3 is TGTGCCAGCAGCCAAGGGACTAGGGCGAGTGGGCAGTTCTTC.